This T cell receptor (beta chain) was identified during a study of cytomegalovirus exposure and HLA in healthy donors. Study-level results: Common viral pathogens seemed to be connected with several of the most significant clusters, according to a later analysis. Cytomegalovirus association was assigned to approximately 180 TCR beta chains. Association of a missense DCLRE1C variant with TCR beta V- and J-gene trimming was reported in a later analysis.

The PCR was carried out with 60 Vbeta primers and 13 Jbeta primers. Authors' data handling: In a later analysis, around 10 million of approximately 81 million unique beta chains occurred in at least two donors. Repertoires were generated with immunoSEQ multiplex PCR, while TCRdb's copy carries only in-frame clones and drops some. The DNA gave D and trimming, while V, J and clone size come from that table. The sample has 150,000 to 200,000 clones, almost 80% seen once. The count of this clone is one. Its cognate antigen is unknown. Germline V CDR1 and CDR2: SGHNT, YENEEA. The J segment lost 5 bases and the V segment lost 5 bases, leaving 12 bases of the junction unmatched. The length of the CDR3 is 16 residues.

This chain links TRBV11-3 with TRBJ2-1, with 7 bases aligning to TRBD2. Specimen: PBMCs. The receptor was derived from a middle-aged man in good health and CMV-seropositive. In nucleotides, the CDR3 is TGTGCCAGCAGCCTACGGACTAGTCTGATCGACAATGAGCAGTTCTTC. Protein product: CASSLRTSLIDNEQFF.